The entry that follows covers one TCR beta chain sequence. As yet, its antigen is unknown. One end of the junction does not line up with germline, which may come from a read error. These data are taken from a study of cytomegalovirus exposure and HLA in healthy donors. Across the whole study: Unique TCR beta sequences numbering approximately 100 million came from some 200 million T cells in an earlier analysis.

Study-wide results and limits: Some public TCRs appeared in many individuals, while most sequences were rare. The study labeled approximately 150 TCR beta chains cytomegalovirus-associated.

Vbeta (60) and Jbeta (13) primers were used in the PCR. This table comes from immunoSEQ multiplex PCR, and its TCRdb copy is limited to in-frame clones, with some not included. The sample carries about 170,000 clones, over 60% recorded once. Germline V gene sequence: CDR1 SEHNR, CDR2 FQNEAQ (reference sequence). CDR3 length: 16 amino acids. This clonotype was sampled from a woman aged 45-65 years in good health and CMV-seronegative. The material sequenced was PBMCs. The J gene is TRBJ2-7, the V gene TRBV7-9; 9 bases are shared with TRBD1. The CDR3 sequence: CSSSPDLGTGSYEQYF. The CDR3 nucleotides are TGTTCCAGCAGCCCGGACCTCGGGACAGGGAGCTACGAGCAGTACTTC. The whole variable domain, remainder taken from reference TRBV7-9 and TRBJ2-7, is DTGVSQNPRHKITKRGQNVTFRCDPISEHNRLYWYRQTLGQGPEFLTYFQNEAQLEKSRLLSDRFSAERPKGSFSTLEIQRTEQGDSAMYLCSSSPDLGTGSYEQYFGPGTRLTVT.